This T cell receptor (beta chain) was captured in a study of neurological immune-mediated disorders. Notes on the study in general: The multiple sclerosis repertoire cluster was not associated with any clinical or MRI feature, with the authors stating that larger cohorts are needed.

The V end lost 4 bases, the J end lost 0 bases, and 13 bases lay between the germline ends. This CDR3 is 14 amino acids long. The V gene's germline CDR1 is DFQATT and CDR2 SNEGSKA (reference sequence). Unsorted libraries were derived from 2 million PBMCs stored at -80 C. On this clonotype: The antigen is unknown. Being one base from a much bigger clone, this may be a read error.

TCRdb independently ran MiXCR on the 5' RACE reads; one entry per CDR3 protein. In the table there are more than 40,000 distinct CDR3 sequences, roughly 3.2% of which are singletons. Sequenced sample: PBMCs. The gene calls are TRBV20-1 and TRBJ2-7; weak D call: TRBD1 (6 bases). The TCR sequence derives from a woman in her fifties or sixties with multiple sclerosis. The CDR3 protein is CSATHRQASYEQYF. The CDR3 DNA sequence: TGCAGTGCTACCCACAGACAGGCCTCCTACGAGCAGTACTTC.